This T cell receptor (beta chain) was retrieved from a study of cytomegalovirus exposure and HLA in healthy donors. The table lists this clone with a few counts. The CDR3 consists of 17 residues. The germline V gene has CDR1 MDHEN and CDR2 SYDVKM. Losses at the gene ends were 1 base for V and 0 bases for J; bases not matched to a gene: 6. Researchers ran the PCR with 60 Vbeta and 13 Jbeta primers. Original methodology: Later, an analysis found roughly 80 million unique TCR beta chains, and approximately 10 million of these were shared. Data came from immunoSEQ multiplex PCR; TCRdb stores just in-frame clones and leaves some out. V and J calls and clone size are as listed in that table; D and trimming were resolved from the DNA. Of roughly 120,000 clones in the sample, less than 75% were seen once.

This sequence was found in a woman aged 40 to 50 in good health and CMV-seropositive. Sequencing used PBMCs. This rearrangement joins TRBV28 to TRBJ1-5, with 7 bases lining up with TRBD1. The CDR3 bases are TGTGCCAGCAGTTTATCGAGGGACAGTTATAGCAATCAGCCCCAGCATTTT. Encoded protein: CASSLSRDSYSNQPQHF.